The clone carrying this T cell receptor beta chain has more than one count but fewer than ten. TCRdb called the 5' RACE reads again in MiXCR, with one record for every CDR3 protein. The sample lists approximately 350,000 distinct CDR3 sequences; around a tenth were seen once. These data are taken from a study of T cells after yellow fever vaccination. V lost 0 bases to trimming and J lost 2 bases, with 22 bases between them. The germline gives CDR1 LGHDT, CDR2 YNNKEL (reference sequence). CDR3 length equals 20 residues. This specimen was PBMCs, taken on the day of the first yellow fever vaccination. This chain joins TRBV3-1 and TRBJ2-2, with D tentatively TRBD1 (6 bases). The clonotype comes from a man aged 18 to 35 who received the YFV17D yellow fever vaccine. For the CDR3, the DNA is TGTGCCAGCAGCCAAGACACAGGGCGGAGGAATCGGGCAAACACCGGGGAGCTGTTTTTT. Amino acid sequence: CASSQDTGRRNRANTGELFF.